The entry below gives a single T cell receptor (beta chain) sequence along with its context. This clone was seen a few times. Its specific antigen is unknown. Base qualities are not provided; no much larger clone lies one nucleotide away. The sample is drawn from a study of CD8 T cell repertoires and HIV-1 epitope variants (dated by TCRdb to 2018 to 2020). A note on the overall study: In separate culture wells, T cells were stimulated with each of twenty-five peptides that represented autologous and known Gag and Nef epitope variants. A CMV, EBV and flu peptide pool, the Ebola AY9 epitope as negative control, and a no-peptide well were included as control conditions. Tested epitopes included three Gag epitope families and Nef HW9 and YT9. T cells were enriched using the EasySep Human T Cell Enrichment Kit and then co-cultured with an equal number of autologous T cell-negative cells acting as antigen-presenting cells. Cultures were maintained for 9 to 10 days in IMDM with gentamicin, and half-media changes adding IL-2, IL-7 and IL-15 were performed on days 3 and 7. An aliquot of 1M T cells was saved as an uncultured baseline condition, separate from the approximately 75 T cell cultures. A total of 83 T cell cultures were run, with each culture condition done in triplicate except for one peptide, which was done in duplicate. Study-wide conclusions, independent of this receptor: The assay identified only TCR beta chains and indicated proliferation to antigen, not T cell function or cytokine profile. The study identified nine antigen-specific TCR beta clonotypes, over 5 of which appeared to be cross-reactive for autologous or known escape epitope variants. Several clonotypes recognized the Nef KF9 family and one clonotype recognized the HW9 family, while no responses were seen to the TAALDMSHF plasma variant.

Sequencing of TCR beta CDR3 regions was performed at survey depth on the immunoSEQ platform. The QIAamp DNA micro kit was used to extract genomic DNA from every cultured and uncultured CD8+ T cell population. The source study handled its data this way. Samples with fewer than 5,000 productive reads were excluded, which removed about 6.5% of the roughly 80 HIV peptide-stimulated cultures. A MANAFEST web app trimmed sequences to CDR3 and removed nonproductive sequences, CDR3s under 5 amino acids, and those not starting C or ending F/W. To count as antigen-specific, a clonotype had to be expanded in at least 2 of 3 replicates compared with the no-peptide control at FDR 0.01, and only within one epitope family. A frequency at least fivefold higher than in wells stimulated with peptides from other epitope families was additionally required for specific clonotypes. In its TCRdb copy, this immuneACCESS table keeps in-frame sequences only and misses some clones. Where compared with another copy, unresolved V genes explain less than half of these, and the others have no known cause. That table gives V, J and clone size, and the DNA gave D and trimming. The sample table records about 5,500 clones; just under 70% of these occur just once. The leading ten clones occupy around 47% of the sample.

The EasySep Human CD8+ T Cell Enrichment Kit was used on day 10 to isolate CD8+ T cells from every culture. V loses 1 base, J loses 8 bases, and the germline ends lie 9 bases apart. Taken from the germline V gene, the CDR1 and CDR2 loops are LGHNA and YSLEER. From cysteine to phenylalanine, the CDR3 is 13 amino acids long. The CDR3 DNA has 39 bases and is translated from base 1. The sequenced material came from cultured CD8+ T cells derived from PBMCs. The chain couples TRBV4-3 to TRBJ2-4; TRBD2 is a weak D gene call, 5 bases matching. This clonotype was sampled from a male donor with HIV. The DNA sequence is TGCGCCAGCAGCCAAGGGGTGAGGGACATTCAGTACTTC. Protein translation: CASSQGVRDIQYF.